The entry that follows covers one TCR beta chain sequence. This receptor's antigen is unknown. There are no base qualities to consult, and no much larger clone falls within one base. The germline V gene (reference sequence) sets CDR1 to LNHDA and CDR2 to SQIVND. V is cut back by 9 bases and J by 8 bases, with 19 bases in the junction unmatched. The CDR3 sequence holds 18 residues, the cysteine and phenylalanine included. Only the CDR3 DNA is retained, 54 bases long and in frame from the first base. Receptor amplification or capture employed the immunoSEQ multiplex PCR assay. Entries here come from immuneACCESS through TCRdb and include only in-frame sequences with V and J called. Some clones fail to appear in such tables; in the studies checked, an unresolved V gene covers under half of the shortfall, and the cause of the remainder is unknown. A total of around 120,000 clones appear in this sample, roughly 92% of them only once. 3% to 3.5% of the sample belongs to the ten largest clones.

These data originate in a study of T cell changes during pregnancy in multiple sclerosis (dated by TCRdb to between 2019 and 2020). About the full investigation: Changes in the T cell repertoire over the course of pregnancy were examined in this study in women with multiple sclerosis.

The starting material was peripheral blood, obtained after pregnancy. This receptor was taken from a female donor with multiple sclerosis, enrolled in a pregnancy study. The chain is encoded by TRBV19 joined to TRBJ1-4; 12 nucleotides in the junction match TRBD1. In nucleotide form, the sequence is TGTGCCAGCCAGAAGACGGTCGGGACAGGGGGCGGTGGGGAAAAACTGTTTTTT. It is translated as CASQKTVGTGGGGEKLFF.